The rows below give T cell receptor beta chains drawn from one sample of a study of blood T cell repertoires in COVID-19. The method was immunoSEQ multiplex PCR; TCRdb's version includes in-frame clones alone and lacks a portion of them. The data hold some 49,000 clones, with around four fifths observed a single time. The sequencing sample was made of peripheral blood. Every receptor here comes from an older woman with acute or convalescent COVID-19. CDR3s include the opening cysteine and the closing phenylalanine or tryptophan. Each record gives: V gene, D gene, clone size, J gene, CDR3 DNA, CDR3 protein. D genes are given only for firm matches. The listing skips clone size in some rows; elsewhere it reads once, few, many or a size class.

V: TRBV28; D: TRBD1; size: .; J: TRBJ1-2; DNA: TGTGCCAGCAGTTTATCGGACAGGGCTTCTAACTATGGCTACACCTTC; CDR3: CASSLSDRASNYGYTF
V: TRBV6-5; D: TRBD1; size: .; J: TRBJ2-5; DNA: TGTGCCAGCAGTCAGGGACAGGGGGGGAAAGAGACCCAGTACTTC; CDR3: CASSQGQGGKETQYF
V: TRBV19; D: .; size: .; J: TRBJ2-2; DNA: TGTGCCAGTAGTCCGGGAGTCTTAAACACCGGGGAGCTGTTTTTT; CDR3: CASSPGVLNTGELFF
V: TRBV27; D: TRBD2; size: .; J: TRBJ2-2; DNA: TGTGCCAGCAGCTTCTTGTCTAGCGGGGGTCCGAACACCGGGGAGCTGTTTTTT; CDR3: CASSFLSSGGPNTGELFF
V: TRBV18; D: TRBD2; size: .; J: TRBJ2-3; DNA: TGTGCCAGCTCGCCTACTAGCGGGGGGCTCAAAGATACGCAGTATTTT; CDR3: CASSPTSGGLKDTQYF
V: TRBV2; D: .; size: medium-sized; J: TRBJ2-7; DNA: TGTGCCAGCAGGGGCACAGGGCTCTACGAGCAGTACTTC; CDR3: CASRGTGLYEQYF
V: TRBV25-1; D: .; size: .; J: TRBJ2-3; DNA: TGTGCCAGCAGTGATACCGCGAGCGTCACAGATACGCAGTATTTT; CDR3: CASSDTASVTDTQYF
V: TRBV30; D: TRBD1; size: .; J: TRBJ1-1; DNA: TGTGCCTGGAGCGGACAGGGCGGTGCCGAAGCTTTCTTT; CDR3: CAWSGQGGAEAFF
V: TRBV5-5; D: .; size: .; J: TRBJ2-7; DNA: TGTGCCAGCAGCCAAGACAGCTACGAGCAGTACTTC; CDR3: CASSQDSYEQYF
V: TRBV6-6; D: .; size: .; J: TRBJ1-5; DNA: TGTGCCAGCAGACAGGATAGCAATCAGCCCCAGCATTTT; CDR3: CASRQDSNQPQHF
V: TRBV5-1; D: .; size: few; J: TRBJ2-1; DNA: TGCGCCAGCAGCAAGCAACCCCGCGATGAGCAGTTCTTC; CDR3: CASSKQPRDEQFF
V: TRBV28; D: .; size: once; J: TRBJ1-1; DNA: TGTGCCAGCAGTTTATCTTCAGGGGCCAGGGGTTGGGCTTTCTTT; CDR3: CASSLSSGARGWAFF
V: TRBV7-9; D: .; size: .; J: TRBJ1-1; DNA: TGTGCCAGCAGCTTAGTTTTCGGACAGAACACTGAAGCTTTCTTT; CDR3: CASSLVFGQNTEAFF